These 12 T cell receptor beta chains originate from one sample sequenced in a study of vaccination and CD4 T cells after COVID-19. Treatment specified: roughly 11-day PBMC culture with coronavirus spike peptide pools or control peptides (ViraFEST assay). Antigen specificity for these receptors is unknown. Oncomine TCR Beta short-read sequencing was applied to DNA from cultured CD4+ T cells. TCRdb reprocessed the PCR reads with MiXCR, giving one entry per CDR3 protein. Among under 20,000 distinct CDR3 sequences listed, around three fifths were seen once. Input material: CD4+ T cells from blood, cultured in vitro. The receptors derive from a human donor who had recovered from COVID-19.

The rearrangement joins TRBV9 to TRBJ2-5, with 15 positions matching TRBD2. After removal of 4 bases from V and 5 bases from J, the junction contained 6 bases not matched to a gene. The CDR3 runs 16 residues. Germline V CDR1 and CDR2: SGDLS, YYNGEE. The CDR3 sequence: CASSPGLAGGFETQYF. The CDR3 region has the DNA TGTGCCAGCAGCCCGGGACTAGCGGGGGGTTTTGAGACCCAGTACTTC.

This clonotype has more than one count but fewer than ten. The rearrangement uses TRBV14 and TRBJ1-2, with 7 bases identical to TRBD1. The V and J ends lost 5 bases and 4 bases, in that order; junction bases with no gene match: 4. CDR1 and CDR2 (germline): SGHDN, FVKESK. This CDR3 has 13 residues. CDR3: CASSSGQFYGYTF. The CDR3 nucleotides are TGTGCCAGCAGCTCGGGACAGTTCTATGGCTACACCTTC.

This clonotype was seen only a few times. The chain has TRBV19 and TRBJ1-2; 10 positions match TRBD1. V dropped 2 bases and J dropped 2; count of bases not matched to a gene: 2. Germline V gene data show CDR1 as LNHDA and CDR2 as SQIVND (reference sequence). This CDR3 has 15 residues. The DNA for the CDR3 is TGTGCCAGTAGTATAACGACAGGGGGCAACTATGGCTACACCTTC. The encoded protein is CASSITTGGNYGYTF.

This chain joins TRBV30 and TRBJ2-2; TRBD2 matches at 9 bases. Germline V gene data show CDR1 as GTSNPN and CDR2 as SVGIG (reference sequence). V lost 1 base, J lost 3 bases, and 9 bases stayed unmatched. This CDR3 is built from 17 residues. The CDR3 here is CAWSDGGGAWDTGELFF. For the CDR3, the DNA is TGTGCCTGGAGTGACGGCGGGGGGGCCTGGGACACCGGGGAGCTGTTTTTT.

The sample holds one count of this clonotype. The chain links TRBV11-2 to TRBJ2-5; 9 bases match TRBD2. The CDR3 totals 14 residues. The trim removed 4 bases at V and 5 bases at J, leaving 5 bases unmatched. Germline assignment: CDR1 SGHAT and CDR2 FQNNGV. The CDR3 protein is CASSSGTSQETQYF. Here the CDR3 DNA reads TGTGCCAGCAGCTCCGGGACTAGCCAGGAGACCCAGTACTTC.

This sequence joins TRBV11-2 and TRBJ2-3; 9 bases are a match to TRBD2. The CDR3 extends over 17 amino acids. Germline CDR1 is SGHAT and CDR2 is FQNNGV. The V segment lost 1 base and the J segment 7 bases; nucleotides outside the gene matches: 12. The chain's CDR3 is CASSLGRRAGGRNTQYF. The CDR3 coding sequence is TGTGCCAGCAGCTTAGGTCGCCGAGCGGGAGGCCGAAATACGCAGTATTTT.

The V call is TRBV7-3, the J call TRBJ2-1; 9 bases line up with TRBD2. The germline CDR1 and CDR2 sequences are SGHTA and FQGTGA. With V trimmed by 5 bases and J by 6 bases, 5 bases remained unmatched. The length of the CDR3 is 14 residues. CDR3 DNA: TGTGCCAGCAGCGCGGTAGCGGGAGTCAATGAGCAGTTCTTC. This translates into CASSAVAGVNEQFF.

This clonotype has only a few counts. V and J are TRBV11-2 and TRBJ1-6; D unclear. The length of the CDR3 is 12 residues. Germline CDR1 reads SGHAT; CDR2 reads FQNNGV. Trimming removed 5 bases from V and 4 bases from J, with 3 bases in between. For the CDR3, the DNA is TGTGCCAGCAGCGAGTATAATTCACCCCTCCACTTT. It codes for CASSEYNSPLHF.

This clonotype turned up a few times. The genes are TRBV7-9 and TRBJ1-2; D is uncertain. V was clipped by 7 bases and J by 9 bases, with 12 bases between them. The CDR3 extends over 11 amino acids. Germline V gives CDR1 SEHNR, CDR2 FQNEAQ (reference sequence). Here the CDR3 reads CASTLIGSYTF. The CDR3, as DNA: TGTGCCAGCACCCTTATAGGGAGCTACACCTTC.

This clonotype came up a few times. The V and J genes are TRBV19 and TRBJ1-5; D possibly corresponds to TRBD1 (6 bases). The ends were cut back, 5 bases at V and 7 bases at J, with 15 bases in the middle. This CDR3 region has 14 residues. The germline V gene encodes CDR1 LNHDA and CDR2 SQIVND (reference sequence). The CDR3 bases are TGTGCCAGTAGTCCAAATGGGGGCAGACAGCCCCAGCATTTT. Amino acids: CASSPNGGRQPQHF. Looking up the rest from reference TRBV19 and TRBJ1-5 gives the full variable domain: DGGITQSPKYLFRKEGQNVTLSCEQNLNHDAMYWYRQDPGQGLRLIYYSQIVNDFQKGDIAEGYSVSREKKESFPLTVTSAQKNPTAFYLCASSPNGGRQPQHFGDGTRLSIL.

This chain connects TRBV20-1 to TRBJ2-7, with 8 bases aligning to TRBD2. This CDR3 has 14 amino acids. Germline CDR1 reads DFQATT; CDR2 reads SNEGSKA (reference sequence). Trimming cost V 2 bases and J 2 bases; bases outside gene matches: 5. The CDR3 loop reads CSARSGLVTYEQYF. CDR3 coding DNA: TGCAGTGCTAGATCGGGACTAGTCACCTACGAGCAGTACTTC.

The V gene is TRBV27, the J gene TRBJ1-1, with 8 bases identical to TRBD1. V was pared by 5 bases and J by 4 bases, with 12 bases of the junction left unmatched. The CDR3 contains 16 residues. Germline V lookup: CDR1 MNHEY, CDR2 SMNVEV (reference sequence). Here the CDR3 DNA reads TGTGCCAGCAGTCTGAAGCGGACAGGGTGGGGCACTGAAGCTTTCTTT. Its protein is CASSLKRTGWGTEAFF.